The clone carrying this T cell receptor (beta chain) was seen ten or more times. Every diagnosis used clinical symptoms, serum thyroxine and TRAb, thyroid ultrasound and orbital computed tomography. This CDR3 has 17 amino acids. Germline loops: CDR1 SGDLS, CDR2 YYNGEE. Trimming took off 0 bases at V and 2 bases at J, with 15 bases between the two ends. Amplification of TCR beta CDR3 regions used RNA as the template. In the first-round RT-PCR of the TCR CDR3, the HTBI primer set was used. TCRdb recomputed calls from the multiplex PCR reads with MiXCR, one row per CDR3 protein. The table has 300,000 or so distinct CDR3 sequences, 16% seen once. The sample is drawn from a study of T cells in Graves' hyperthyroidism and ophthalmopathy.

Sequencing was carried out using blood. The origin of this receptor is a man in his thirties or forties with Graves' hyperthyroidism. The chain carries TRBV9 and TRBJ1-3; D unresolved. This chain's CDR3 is CASSVAIGQSPGNTIYF. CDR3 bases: TGTGCCAGCAGCGTAGCGATAGGGCAAAGCCCTGGAAACACCATATATTTT.